This is a list of T cell receptor beta chains from one sample in a study of shared clonotypes between healthy human individuals. Assay used: immunoSEQ multiplex PCR; TCRdb lists only in-frame clones, some missing. The data contain over a million clones, approximately 80% of them singletons. The material sequenced was memory CD4+ T cells from PBMCs. The source of these receptors is a man aged 18-30 years in good health. Some clones in this sample may be carry-over from other donors' samples. CDR3s include the opening cysteine and the closing phenylalanine or tryptophan.

V gene	J gene	CDR3 protein
TRBV5-1	TRBJ2-7	CASSPTGQGYEQYF
TRBV18	TRBJ1-2	CASSLGKGGDNGYTF
TRBV4-2	TRBJ1-3	CASSQDKGLPGVTIYF
TRBV12-5	TRBJ2-6	CASADRVSSGANVLTF
TRBV7-3	TRBJ2-1	CASSLSPGQGNEQFF
TRBV2	TRBJ2-5	CASTTSLQETQYF
TRBV28	TRBJ1-1	CASSAGDRTYTEAFF
TRBV29-1	TRBJ2-3	CSVEDRGLAVSTDTQYF
TRBV28	TRBJ1-4	CASSLQGIGEKLFF
TRBV7-2	TRBJ2-5	CASSLGRETQYF
TRBV2	TRBJ2-2	CASSDRRNTGELFF
TRBV4-3	TRBJ2-7	CASSQGVARGGVSREQYF
TRBV19	TRBJ1-2	CASRVTVNYGYTF
TRBV5-1	TRBJ2-5	CASSLLVEETQYF
TRBV7-3	TRBJ2-5	CASKSNRAQETQYF
TRBV28	TRBJ2-2	CASSRQDTGELFF
TRBV10-2	TRBJ2-7	CASKIGTAYEQYF
TRBV5-1	TRBJ2-7	CASSLGAGLLDEQYF
TRBV19	TRBJ1-5	CASSLTGANQPQHF
TRBV4-2	TRBJ2-1	CASSQDRSKGSNEQFF
TRBV7-3	TRBJ2-6	CASSSAALSGANVLTF
TRBV7-9	TRBJ2-1	CASSLAGIPYNEQFF
TRBV5-4	TRBJ2-1	CASSLTSYNEQFF
TRBV30	TRBJ1-5	CAWSAGVWKGNQPQHF
TRBV7-6	TRBJ1-5	CASSSGSSNQPQHF
TRBV12-5	TRBJ2-5	CASGQFGETQYF
TRBV29-1	TRBJ2-3	CSVAAFSGRAETDTQYF
TRBV6-1	TRBJ1-1	CASSEDPPVEAFF
TRBV28	TRBJ2-2	CASRSGFTGELFF